This TCR beta chain is drawn from a study of control samples from healthy donors and cancer patients. Libraries were prepared by immunoSEQ multiplex PCR; TCRdb keeps only in-frame clonotypes and omits some of them. The table has 150,000 to 200,000 clones, just over 90% seen once. The sequenced sample was blood. This receptor was obtained from a man aged 25 to 45 in good health.

CDR3 nucleotide sequence: TGTGCCAGTAGTCCTTACAGGGGCATGAACACTGAAGCTTTCTTT. Translation: CASSPYRGMNTEAFF. This rearrangement joins TRBV19 to TRBJ1-1; TRBD1 agrees at 7 bases. V lost 5 bases to trimming and J lost 0 bases; unmatched junction nucleotides: 6. Looked up from germline, CDR1 is LNHDA and CDR2 is SQIVND (reference sequence). The CDR3 contains 15 residues.